The sequence of this T cell receptor (beta chain) was determined in a study of cytomegalovirus exposure and HLA in healthy donors. Study-level information: As an earlier analysis found, 150 million to 200 million T cells yielded about 120 million unique TCR beta sequences. Study-level results: Whilst most TCR sequences proved rare, a subset of public TCRs occurred across many donors. A later analysis revealed that TCR association rates differed between HLA loci, peaking at DRB1 and bottoming out at HLA-C.

Use of 60 Vbeta and 13 Jbeta primers characterized the PCR. Profiling relied on immunoSEQ multiplex PCR, and the TCRdb table lists in-frame clones only, not all of them. The sample contains roughly 140,000 clones, roughly 80% of which appear only once. In the case of this clone: The antigen is undetermined.

The TCR was taken from a woman aged 40 to 50 in good health and CMV-seropositive. Sequenced input: PBMCs.

The DNA for the CDR3 is TGTGCCAGTAGTATGCATCTGGGGGCGACCAAAAACATTCAGTACTTC. Its translation is CASSMHLGATKNIQYF. The chain employs TRBV19 and TRBJ2-4, with D maybe TRBD1 (6 bases). CDR3 size: 16 residues. Germline-derived CDR1 and CDR2 are LNHDA and SQIVND (reference sequence). V lost 3 bases to trimming and J lost 2 bases, with 14 bases between them.